This T cell receptor (beta chain) was captured by sequencing in a study of blood T cell repertoires in COVID-19. The CDR3 contains 17 residues. After removal of 1 base from V and 2 bases from J, the junction contained 9 bases not matched to a gene. The V gene's germline CDR1 is SGHVS and CDR2 FQNEAQ. Assay used: immunoSEQ multiplex PCR; TCRdb lists only in-frame clones, some missing. The repertoire includes around 280,000 clones, 85% to 90% of them detected once, and over 9% sits in the top ten. Sequenced sample: peripheral blood. The rearrangement links TRBV7-8 to TRBJ2-3; 7 bases are a match to TRBD2. This receptor was obtained from a woman under 40 with COVID-19, enrolled during active disease. The CDR3 here is CASSLVLADMITDTQYF. CDR3 nucleotides: TGTGCCAGCAGCTTAGTGCTAGCGGATATGATCACAGATACGCAGTATTTT.